The clone carrying this T cell receptor beta chain showed up just a few times. Its antigen remains unidentified. The data are from a study of response to subunit inactivated influenza vaccine. In TCRdb, the RT-PCR reads were re-called with MiXCR into one record per CDR3 protein. There are almost 600,000 distinct CDR3 sequences in the sample; about 15% occur only once, and roughly 11% lies in the top ten. The germline gives CDR1 SGHRS, CDR2 YFSETQ. The CDR3 sequence is 14 residues long. Trimming removed 5 bases at V and 6 bases at J, with 18 bases between. Whole-study results and caveats: The authors suggested that every seasonal influenza vaccination recruits few new T cells.

The genes are TRBV5-1 and TRBJ2-7; D unresolved. The clonotype was recovered from a man between 50 and 59 years old who received an inactivated influenza vaccine. This specimen was PBMCs from blood, taken 11 to 12 days after vaccination. The CDR3 sequence: CASSLAPGPLEQYF. DNA of the CDR3: TGCGCCAGCAGTCTGGCCCCAGGCCCTCTCGAGCAGTACTTC. The full variable domain, with the rest looked up from reference TRBV5-1 and TRBJ2-7, is KAGVTQTPRYLIKTRGQQVTLSCSPISGHRSVSWYQQTPGQGLQFLFEYFSETQRNKGNFPGRFSGRQFSNSRSEMNVSTLELGDSALYLCASSLAPGPLEQYFGPGTRLTVT.